This TCR beta chain was observed in a study of blood T cell repertoires in COVID-19. Across the whole study: COVID-19 samples collected from the United States, Italy and Spain covered acute and convalescent phases. PBMCs, B-cell-depleted T cells, or T cells were the source of the cDNA or gDNA that made up the material.

Deletions cut 2 bases from V and 8 bases from J, with 10 bases between. CDR3 length: 13 residues. The V gene's germline CDR1 is SNHLY and CDR2 FYNNEI. The authors' processing: Estimation of nucleated cell counts was performed using reference gene primer amplification. Produced via immunoSEQ multiplex PCR; TCRdb's table is partial and in-frame only. V and J calls and clone size are as listed in that table; D and trimming were resolved from the DNA. The sample records roughly 150,000 clones, 70% to 90% being singletons. The source of this sequence is a woman aged 70 to 79 with acute or convalescent COVID-19. The sample taken for sequencing was peripheral blood. The chain joins TRBV2 to TRBJ2-1; a possible D gene is TRBD2 (6 bases). This CDR3 reads CASSENGGYEQFF. For the CDR3, the DNA is TGTGCCAGCAGTGAAAATGGGGGGTATGAGCAGTTCTTC.